This T cell receptor beta chain was sequenced in a study of blood T cell repertoires in COVID-19. Study information: Acute and convalescent COVID-19 samples came from the United States, Italy and Spain.

CDR1 and CDR2 (germline): KGHDR, SFDVKD. The V gene end was trimmed by 5 bases and the J gene end by 7 bases; junction bases not matched to a gene: 3. The CDR3 sequence is 13 residues long. The repertoire was sequenced with immunoSEQ multiplex PCR; TCRdb's copy has only in-frame clones and lacks some. The table shows roughly 78,000 clones, with less than 90% occurring only once. Sequenced material: peripheral blood. The TCR originated in a woman of 80 years or more with acute or convalescent COVID-19. The rearrangement uses TRBV24-1 and TRBJ2-2; TRBD1 aligns across 7 bases. The CDR3 region is CATSGQGDGELFF. The CDR3 coding sequence is TGTGCCACCAGTGGACAGGGAGACGGGGAGCTGTTTTTT.